This T cell receptor (beta chain) was captured by sequencing in a study of early T cells in non-severe SARS-CoV-2 infection. In the study overall: With bulk RNA from unsorted whole blood as input, sequencing yielded unpaired chains. The study, taken as a whole, reports: VDJdb matches were skewed toward anti-spike CD8 T cell responses.

A note on this clonotype: Its antigen is not known.

Separate cDNA molecules each had unique molecular identifiers attached to them. TCRdb reprocessed the 5' RACE reads via MiXCR and lists one record per CDR3 protein. The table shows around 70,000 distinct CDR3 sequences, with 15% to 19% occurring only once. The sequenced material came from whole blood. The sequence derives from an adult who was a healthcare worker with PCR-confirmed SARS-CoV-2 infection or an uninfected control (not recorded which).

CDR3 nucleotides: TGTGCCAGCAGCCCGGGGACAGAGCTTGAAGCTTTCTTT. It codes for CASSPGTELEAFF. The chain couples TRBV11-3 to TRBJ1-1, with TRBD1 matching over 7 bases. After removal of 5 bases from V and 7 bases from J, the junction contained 7 bases not matched to a gene. Germline values: CDR1 SGHNT, CDR2 YENEEA. This CDR3 has 13 amino acids.